Each of the 15 T cell receptor beta chains below was sequenced from the same sample in a study of cytomegalovirus exposure and HLA in healthy donors. PCR primers comprised 60 Vbeta and 13 Jbeta primers. Clones were sequenced by immunoSEQ multiplex PCR, and TCRdb holds only the in-frame ones, with some missing. The data show approximately 160,000 clones, less than 90% seen once. Sequenced sample: PBMCs. These receptors were taken from a woman in her forties or fifties in good health and CMV-seropositive.

Comments on this clone: A much larger clone differs by one base, so this may be a read error. This CDR3 is also generated by other DNA sequences in the sample. The chain carries TRBV7-6 and TRBJ2-1; no definite D call. This CDR3 is built from 10 residues. The V gene's germline CDR1 is SGHVS and CDR2 FNYEAQ. Trimming removed 5 bases from V and 10 bases from J, with 6 bases in between. CDR3 residues: CASSPREQFF. DNA for the CDR3: TGTGCCAGCAGCCCCAGGGAGCAGTTCTTC. Together with reference TRBV7-6 and TRBJ2-1, the CDR3 gives the full variable domain: GAGVSQSPRYKVTKRGQDVALRCDPISGHVSLYWYRQALGQGPEFLTYFNYEAQQDKSGLPNDRFSAERPEGSISTLTIQRTEQRDSAMYRCASSPREQFFGPGTRLTVL.

The genes are TRBV5-1 and TRBJ2-2, with a possible D match to TRBD2 (5 bases). Trimming cost V 0 bases and J 2 bases, with 8 bases left between them. CDR1 SGHRS and CDR2 YFSETQ come from the germline V gene. The CDR3 is made up of 15 amino acids. The CDR3 sequence: CASSLGGLNTGELFF. CDR3 nucleotide sequence: TGCGCCAGCAGCTTGGGCGGGCTAAACACCGGGGAGCTGTTTTTT.

Of note for this clone: In the same sample, other DNA sequences code for this CDR3. The chain carries TRBV19 and TRBJ1-5; TRBD1 might be the D (6 bases). CDR1 LNHDA and CDR2 SQIVND come from the germline V gene (reference sequence). Trimming cost V 3 bases and J 2 bases, with 8 bases left between them. This CDR3 is built from 14 residues. CDR3 in DNA: TGTGCCAGTAGTATTTCAGGGGGCAATCAGCCCCAGCATTTT. Its translation is CASSISGGNQPQHF.

The chain combines TRBV4-2 with TRBJ2-3, with TRBD1 identical over 8 bases. V trimming: 1 base; J trimming: 1 base; junction bases outside the gene matches: 4. Germline CDR1 is LGHNA and CDR2 is YNFKEQ. The CDR3 is 16 amino acids. CDR3 bases: TGTGCCAGCAGCCAAGTGGCGGGACAGGGCACAGATACGCAGTATTTT. It yields the protein CASSQVAGQGTDTQYF.

CDR3 in DNA: TGTGCCAGCAGTGCTACAGGGATTCAGCCCCAGCATTTT. Translation: CASSATGIQPQHF. The chain uses TRBV25-1 and TRBJ1-5, with D tentatively TRBD1 (6 bases). Trimming stripped 4 bases from V and 6 bases from J, with 10 bases between. The CDR3 covers 13 residues. Germline-derived CDR1 and CDR2 are MGHDK and SYGVNS.

This clone was detected once. The chain has TRBV5-1 and TRBJ2-7, with TRBD1 matching 9 bases. V dropped 1 base and J dropped 3; count of bases not matched to a gene: 5. CDR1 is SGHRS, CDR2 YFSETQ, per germline. This CDR3 is 15 amino acids long. The CDR3 reads CASSLPGTGNYEQYF. The CDR3 DNA reads as TGCGCCAGCAGCTTGCCCGGGACAGGGAACTACGAGCAGTACTTC.

The gene calls are TRBV18 and TRBJ2-2; 9 nucleotides line up with TRBD1. CDR1 KGHSH and CDR2 LQKENI come from the germline V gene. V lost 2 bases and J lost 4; bases outside the gene matches: 8. This CDR3 is 17 amino acids long. The CDR3 sequence is CASSPAGQGYGTGELFF. The CDR3 DNA sequence: TGTGCCAGCTCACCAGCCGGACAGGGGTACGGCACCGGGGAGCTGTTTTTT. Combining the CDR3 with reference TRBV18 and TRBJ2-2 gives the whole variable domain NAGVMQNPRHLVRRRGQEARLRCSPMKGHSHVYWYRQLPEEGLKFMVYLQKENIIDESGMPKERFSAEFPKEGPSILRIQQVVRGDSAAYFCASSPAGQGYGTGELFFGEGSRLTVL.

The V call is TRBV28, the J call TRBJ1-1, with a possible D match to TRBD1 (5 bases). The CDR3 loop spans 14 amino acids. V lost 8 bases and J 0 bases, leaving 13 bases between the germline ends. Germline values: CDR1 MDHEN, CDR2 SYDVKM. The CDR3, as DNA: TGTGCCAGCTTTTCCGGGGGATTGAACACTGAAGCTTTCTTT. This gives the protein CASFSGGLNTEAFF.

The CDR3 region has the DNA TGCAGCGTTGAGGGACTAGCGGGGACTAGCACAGATACGCAGTATTTT. Translating it yields CSVEGLAGTSTDTQYF. The chain couples TRBV29-1 to TRBJ2-3; 13 bases align to TRBD2. This CDR3 has 16 residues. Germline lookup yields CDR1 SQVTM and CDR2 ANQGSEA. J lost 0 bases, V lost 3 bases, and 3 bases had no gene match.

This clone has just one count. The chain uses TRBV7-8 and TRBJ2-7; a weak D match, TRBD2 (6 bases). CDR3 length: 14 amino acids. The germline V gene has CDR1 SGHVS and CDR2 FQNEAQ. The V gene lost 1 base and the J gene lost 4 bases, with 11 bases spanning the gap. CDR3 in DNA: TGTGCCAGCAGCTTAGTTACGGGACTGTACGAGCAGTACTTC. Translation: CASSLVTGLYEQYF.

The chain recombines TRBV5-1 with TRBJ1-1; TRBD1 is a possible D gene (6 bases). Trimming shortened V by 0 bases and J by 6 bases, and 15 bases separated the two germline ends. The CDR3 is 15 residues long. Germline CDR1 reads SGHRS; CDR2 reads YFSETQ. CDR3 sequence reads: CASSLAWTGGPEAFF. In nucleotides, the CDR3 is TGCGCCAGCAGCTTGGCCTGGACGGGGGGGCCTGAAGCTTTCTTT.

The J gene is TRBJ2-3, the V gene TRBV11-2, with 7 bases aligning to TRBD1. Germline values: CDR1 SGHAT, CDR2 FQNNGV. The CDR3 totals 14 residues. The J segment lost 1 base and the V segment lost 3 bases, leaving 1 base of the junction unmatched. DNA for the CDR3: TGTGCCAGCAGCTTCGGACAGGGCACAGATACGCAGTATTTT. Translation: CASSFGQGTDTQYF. Using reference TRBV11-2 and TRBJ2-3 for the parts outside the CDR3, the full variable domain is EAGVAQSPRYKIIEKRQSVAFWCNPISGHATLYWYQQILGQGPKLLIQFQNNGVVDDSQLPKDRFSAERLKGVDSTLKIQPAKLEDSAVYLCASSFGQGTDTQYFGPGTRLTVL.

This chain links TRBV10-3 with TRBJ2-7, with D perhaps TRBD1 (5 bases). Trimming left V 3 bases short and J 4 bases short, with 13 bases between. The germline V gene encodes CDR1 ENHRY and CDR2 SYGVKD. This CDR3 has 14 amino acids. CDR3 bases: TGTGCCATCAGTGACCCTGGTAGGGGTTACGAGCAGTACTTC. Protein sequence: CAISDPGRGYEQYF.

The CDR3 loop is CASRGQVRFYTF. Here the CDR3 DNA reads TGTGCCAGCAGGGGACAGGTCCGCTTCTACACCTTC. The chain joins TRBV28 to TRBJ1-2; TRBD1 matches 8 bases. The V gene end was trimmed by 6 bases and the J gene end by 10 bases; junction bases not matched to a gene: 7. Germline loops: CDR1 MDHEN, CDR2 SYDVKM. CDR3 length: 12 residues.

V and J are TRBV19 and TRBJ2-1, with TRBD2 identical over 13 bases. In germline, CDR1 is LNHDA, CDR2 SQIVND (reference sequence). Trimming cost V 10 bases and J 8 bases; bases outside gene matches: 8. The CDR3 covers 14 residues. Here the CDR3 reads CATGTSGERDEQFF. DNA of the CDR3: TGTGCCACCGGGACTAGCGGGGAAAGGGATGAGCAGTTCTTC.